This TCR beta chain was sequenced for a study of blood T cell repertoires in COVID-19. The CDR3 sequence is 16 residues long. After removal of 7 bases from V and 7 bases from J, the junction contained 11 bases not matched to a gene. Germline V gives CDR1 LNHDA, CDR2 SQIVND (reference sequence). Clones were read by immunoSEQ multiplex PCR, and TCRdb kept only the in-frame ones, dropping some. The sample yields roughly 250,000 clones, more than 70% seen once. This rearrangement joins TRBV19 to TRBJ1-6, with 9 bases identical to TRBD1. Material for sequencing was PBMCs or T cells enriched from blood (not recorded which). The clonotype comes from a woman aged 40 to 55 with acute COVID-19. The CDR3 loop is CASIDARDRVNSPLHF. The DNA of the CDR3 is TGTGCCAGTATCGACGCCCGGGACAGGGTGAATTCACCCCTCCACTTT. The complete variable domain, with remaining parts taken from reference TRBV19 and TRBJ1-6, reads DGGITQSPKYLFRKEGQNVTLSCEQNLNHDAMYWYRQDPGQGLRLIYYSQIVNDFQKGDIAEGYSVSREKKESFPLTVTSAQKNPTAFYLCASIDARDRVNSPLHFGNGTRLTVT.